Listed below are T cell receptor beta chains from one sample, sequenced in a study of blood T cell repertoires in COVID-19. Assay: immunoSEQ multiplex PCR; the TCRdb copy retains only in-frame clones and omits some. The table lists roughly 120,000 clones, 85% of them singletons. The specimen was peripheral blood. These receptors originate from a man aged 35 to 55 with acute or convalescent COVID-19. Both conserved end residues are part of each CDR3. The D gene is left open where the match is weak. Clone size is shown for a subset of rows, as once, few, many or a class of expanded clone.

TRBD1	TRBV11-2	TRBJ2-1	NA	TGTGCCAGCAGCAAACCGGGACAGTTTAACAATGAGCAGTTCTTC	CASSKPGQFNNEQFF
NA	TRBV6-2/TRBV6-3	TRBJ2-6	NA	TGTGCCAGCAGTTCAGGGGTCTCTGGGGCCAACGTCCTGACTTTC	CASSSGVSGANVLTF
NA	TRBV20-1	TRBJ2-7	NA	TGCAGTGCCGGTAGCTCCTACGAGCAGTACTTC	CSAGSSYEQYF
NA	TRBV6-6	TRBJ2-2	NA	TGTGCCAGCGAATCGAGAGGGTCCACCGGGGAGCTGTTTTTT	CASESRGSTGELFF
TRBD1	TRBV6-2/TRBV6-3	TRBJ1-2	NA	TGTGCCAGCAGTTCGCCCCCGGGGAGGACAGGGAGCATACCTTCCTATGGCTACACCTTC	CASSSPPGRTGSIPSYGYTF
TRBD1	TRBV29-1	TRBJ1-1	NA	TGCAGCGTTGGGGGACAGCTGAACACTGAAGCTTTCTTT	CSVGGQLNTEAFF
TRBD2	TRBV14	TRBJ2-7	NA	TGTGCCAGCAGCAAACCGGGACTAATCTACGAGCAGTACTTC	CASSKPGLIYEQYF
NA	TRBV4-2	TRBJ2-2	NA	TGTGCCAGCAGCTCGCGGTCCCTCACCGGGGAGCTGTTTTTT	CASSSRSLTGELFF
TRBD2	TRBV7-9	TRBJ2-7	few	TGTGCCAGCAGCTTCGCCTTGGGACTAGCGGGGGTGGAATACGAGCAGTACTTC	CASSFALGLAGVEYEQYF
NA	TRBV4-1	TRBJ1-1	NA	TGCGCCAGCAGCCAAGAGGGCGGGACGGAGGGGAACACTGAAGCTTTCTTT	CASSQEGGTEGNTEAFF